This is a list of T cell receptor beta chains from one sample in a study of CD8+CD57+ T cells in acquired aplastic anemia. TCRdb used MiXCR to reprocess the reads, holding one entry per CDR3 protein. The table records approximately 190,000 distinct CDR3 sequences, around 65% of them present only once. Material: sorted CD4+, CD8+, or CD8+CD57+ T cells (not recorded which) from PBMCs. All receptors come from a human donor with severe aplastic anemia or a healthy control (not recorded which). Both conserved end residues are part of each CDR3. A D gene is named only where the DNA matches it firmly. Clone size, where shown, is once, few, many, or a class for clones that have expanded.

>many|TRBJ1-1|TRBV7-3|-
CASSASTPMNTGAFF
TGTGCCAGCAGCGCCTCGACACCTATGAACACTGGAGCTTTCTTT
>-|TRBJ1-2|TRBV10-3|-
CAISEGGFGYTF
TGTGCCATCAGTGAGGGTGGGTTTGGCTACACCTTC
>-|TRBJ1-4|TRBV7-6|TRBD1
CAISLYLGDREEKLFF
TGTGCCATCAGCTTATACCTTGGGGACAGGGAAGAAAAACTGTTTTTT
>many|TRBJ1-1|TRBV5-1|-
CASSLGGLGAFF
TGCGCCAGCAGCTTGGGAGGGTTAGGAGCTTTCTTT
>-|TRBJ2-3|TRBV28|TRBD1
CASSFSQGEDTQYF
TGTGCCAGCAGTTTTAGTCAGGGGGAAGATACGCAGTATTTT
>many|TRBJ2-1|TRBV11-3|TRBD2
CASSSTSGNEQFF
TGTGCCAGCAGCTCGACTAGCGGCAATGAGCAGTTCTTC
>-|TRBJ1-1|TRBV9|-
CASSVGLERGEGEAFF
TGTGCCAGCAGCGTAGGTCTCGAGAGGGGCGAGGGTGAAGCTTTCTTT
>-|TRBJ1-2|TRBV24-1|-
CATSVGSYGYTF
TGTGCCACCAGTGTGGGTTCTTATGGCTACACCTTC
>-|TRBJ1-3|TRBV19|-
CASPGAGGNTIYF
TGTGCCAGCCCGGGGGCCGGTGGAAACACCATATATTTT
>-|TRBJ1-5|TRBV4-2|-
CASSQDGGRNQPQHF
TGTGCCAGCAGCCAAGATGGGGGGCGCAATCAGCCCCAGCATTTT
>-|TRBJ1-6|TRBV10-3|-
CAISEAHSPLRF
TGTGCCATCAGTGAAGCGCATTCACCCCTCCGCTTT
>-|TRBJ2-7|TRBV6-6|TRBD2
CASSQGGSGSSYEQYF
TGTGCCAGCAGCCAGGGGGGTAGCGGGAGTTCCTACGAGCAGTACTTC
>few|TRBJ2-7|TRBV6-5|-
CASRLQVSYEQYF
TGTGCCAGCAGACTACAAGTCTCCTACGAGCAGTACTTC
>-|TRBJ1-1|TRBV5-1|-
CASSFQLGTEAFF
TGCGCCAGCAGCTTTCAACTGGGCACTGAAGCTTTCTTT
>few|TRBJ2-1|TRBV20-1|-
CSARAGLEQFF
TGCAGTGCTAGAGCGGGGCTGGAGCAGTTCTTC
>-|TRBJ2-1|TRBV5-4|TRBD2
CASRPATGLADYNEQFF
TGTGCCAGCAGGCCCGCCACGGGACTAGCGGATTACAATGAGCAGTTCTTC
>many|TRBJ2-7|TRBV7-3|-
CASSDGKIYEQYF
TGTGCCAGCAGCGATGGGAAGATCTACGAGCAGTACTTC
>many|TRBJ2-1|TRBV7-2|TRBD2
CASTQTGPAGGLPGRDNEQFF
TGTGCCAGCACCCAGACAGGTCCAGCGGGGGGGCTTCCCGGTCGGGACAATGAGCAGTTCTTC
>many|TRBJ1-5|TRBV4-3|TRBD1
CASSPYRTGGQPQHF
TGCGCCAGCAGCCCATACCGGACAGGAGGTCAGCCCCAGCATTTT
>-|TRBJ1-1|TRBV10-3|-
CAIRLDRYTEAFF
TGTGCCATCAGGCTCGACAGATACACTGAAGCTTTCTTT
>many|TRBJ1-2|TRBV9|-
CASSVGGGPSYGYTF
TGTGCCAGCAGCGTAGGTGGGGGGCCTAGCTATGGCTACACCTTC
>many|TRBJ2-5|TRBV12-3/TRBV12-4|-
CASSSAREYVEETQYF
TGTGCCAGCAGTTCTGCCCGGGAGTATGTTGAAGAGACCCAGTACTTC
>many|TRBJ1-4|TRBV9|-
CASSPSSGNEKLFF
TGTGCCAGCAGCCCAAGCAGCGGAAATGAAAAACTGTTTTTT
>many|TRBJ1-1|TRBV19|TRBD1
CATGTGVTEAFF
TGTGCGACCGGGACAGGGGTCACTGAAGCTTTCTTT
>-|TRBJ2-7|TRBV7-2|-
CASSHIRQAYEQYF
TGTGCCAGCAGCCATATCCGACAGGCCTACGAGCAGTACTTC
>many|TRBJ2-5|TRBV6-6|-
CASSPRAETQYF
TGTGCCAGCAGCCCCCGCGCCGAGACCCAGTACTTC
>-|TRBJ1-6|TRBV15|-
CATSRGWGTPLHF
TGTGCCACCAGCAGAGGATGGGGGACACCCCTCCACTTT
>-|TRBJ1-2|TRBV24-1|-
CATSDSQGGRYGYTF
TGTGCCACCAGTGATTCACAGGGTGGCCGCTATGGCTACACCTTC
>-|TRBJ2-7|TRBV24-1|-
CATSVSPTGSATIYEQYF
TGTGCCACCAGTGTCTCTCCCACCGGGAGCGCGACAATCTACGAGCAGTACTTC